This T cell receptor beta chain was recorded in a study of spatial heterogeneity in lung cancer. Overall study: TCR and UMI combinations that were unique each appeared, on average, more than ten times in raw reads.

A unique molecular identifier was attached to every TCR cDNA molecule. TCRdb passed the 5' RACE reads through MiXCR, listing each CDR3 protein once. This table has tens of thousands of distinct CDR3 sequences, more than 4.5% appearing once. Germline CDR1 SNHLY, CDR2 FYNNEI. V was shortened by 3 bases and J by 2 bases, with 10 bases between the two germline ends. This CDR3 contains 15 residues. This clonotype was recorded many times. Time point: sample taken at primary tumor resection. Extraction of whole RNA from tumor, nontumor lung or frozen PBMC preceded unsorted sequencing. This sequence originates from a female donor with early-stage non-small cell lung cancer. The specimen comprised PBMCs, sampled at surgery. The chain couples TRBV2 to TRBJ2-2; D is unresolved. The CDR3 loop is CASSDLGINTGELFF. CDR3 coding DNA: TGTGCCAGCAGTGACTTGGGGATAAACACCGGGGAGCTGTTTTTT.